This T cell receptor (beta chain) came from a study of siplizumab effects on memory and regulatory T cells. The study's findings and limits: Suppression by proliferating Tregs derived from siplizumab cultures was not verified. Reactions containing siplizumab showed mappable alloreactive CD4+ clones averaging roughly 67% Treg-derived, versus roughly 30% in controls. A small minority of alloreactive clones were mapped to unstimulated subsets.

Sequencing used immunoSEQ multiplex PCR; TCRdb keeps in-frame clones, though not all of them. The sample shows approximately 48,000 clones, roughly 92% of them seen only once. About this clone: Its target is unknown.

Germline V gives CDR1 MNHEY, CDR2 SMNVEV (reference sequence). Trimming left V 6 bases short and J 0 bases short, with 9 bases between. CDR3 length: 13 residues. This clonotype was obtained from a human donor in good health. Sequenced: CD8+ T cells sorted from blood. The chain is built from TRBV27 and TRBJ2-7, with no clear D. The CDR3 here is CASSLRISYEQYF. Here the CDR3 DNA reads TGTGCCAGCAGCCTTCGGATCTCCTACGAGCAGTACTTC.